Sequencing of this T cell receptor beta chain was carried out in a study of CDR3 diversity in severe acne (dated by TCRdb to the late 2010s). Deletion took 0 bases off V and 9 bases off J, with a span of 9 bases between the germline ends. Via the germline V gene, CDR1 is SGHDT and CDR2 YYEEEE. The CDR3 numbers 13 residues from cysteine through phenylalanine. Kept here is only the CDR3 DNA, which spans 39 bases and is read in frame from base 1. Library construction relied on PCR. The instrument given in TCRdb is Illumina HiSeq 2000. TCRdb handled the public reads itself, with Q25 trimming in fastp and clone calling in MiXCR, and kept productive beta chains. CDR3 protein duplicates are merged, each entry listing the most common genes and DNA. Here the sample has roughly 100,000 distinct CDR3 sequences; around 56% occur a single time. Roughly an eighth of the sample is in the top ten clones. The table lists this clonotype with many counts. No cognate antigen has been identified for it. No much larger clone is present one base from it, and per-base qualities are unavailable.

This TCR was sampled from a male donor with acne. The sequenced sample consisted of blood. Here the chain combines TRBV5-6 and TRBJ2-2; no D segment can be confidently identified. In nucleotides, the sequence is TGTGCCAGCAGCTTGGAACAGAGGCGGGAGCTGTTTTTT. This yields the protein CASSLEQRRELFF. Extended through the reference TRBV5-6 and TRBJ2-2 proteins, this CDR3 yields the full variable domain: DAGVTQSPTHLIKTRGQQVTLRCSPKSGHDTVSWYQQALGQGPQFIFQYYEEEERQRGNFPDRFSGHQFPNYSSELNVNALLLGDSALYLCASSLEQRRELFFGEGSRLTVL.